The following is a TCR beta chain sequence with its context. This sample is part of a study of Ad26.COV2.S vaccination and SARS-CoV-2 variants. TCRdb's copy holds only in-frame clones and misses some; the assay was immunoSEQ multiplex PCR. The sample lists around 450,000 clones, roughly nine tenths seen once, with about 1.5% in the top ten. Treatment noted: roughly 20 received Ad26.COV2.S at low or high dose, single or two shots; about 5 received placebo; per-sample allocation not given. It was on day 63 after the first vaccine or placebo injection that samples were taken. CDR3 length: 13 residues. Germline V gene data show CDR1 as SGHRS and CDR2 as YFSETQ. V lost 4 bases and J lost 5, with 12 bases in between.

The chain is built from TRBV5-1 and TRBJ1-1; the D gene is possibly TRBD1 (5 bases). The clonotype originates from a person aged 18 to 65 who received the Ad26.COV2.S COVID-19 vaccine or a placebo. The sample consisted of peripheral blood, taken in a trial of Ad26.COV2.S vaccine versus placebo. The CDR3: CASSVGWGTEAFF. DNA for the CDR3: TGCGCCAGCAGCGTCGGATGGGGGACTGAAGCTTTCTTT.